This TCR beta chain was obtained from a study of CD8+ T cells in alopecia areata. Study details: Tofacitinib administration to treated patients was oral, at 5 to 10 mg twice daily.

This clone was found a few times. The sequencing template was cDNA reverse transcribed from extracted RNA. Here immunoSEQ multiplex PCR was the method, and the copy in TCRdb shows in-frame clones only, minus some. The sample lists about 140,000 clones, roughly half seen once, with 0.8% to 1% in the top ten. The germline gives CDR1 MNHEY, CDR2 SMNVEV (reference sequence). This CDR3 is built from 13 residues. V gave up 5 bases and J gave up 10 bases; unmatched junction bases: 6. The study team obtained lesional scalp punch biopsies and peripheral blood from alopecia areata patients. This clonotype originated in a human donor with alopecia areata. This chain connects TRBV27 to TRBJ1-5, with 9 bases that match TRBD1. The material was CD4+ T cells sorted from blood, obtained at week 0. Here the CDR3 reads CASSGQGRRPQHF. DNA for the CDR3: TGTGCCAGCAGTGGACAGGGGCGTCGACCCCAGCATTTT.